The TCR beta chain under discussion was sequenced for a study of T-cell memory formation after mild COVID-19. Across the whole study: The study found TCR clusters largely donor specific.

In its sample, this clonotype was seen a few times. TCRdb analysed the 5' RACE reads with MiXCR anew, one entry per CDR3 protein. The table records around 320,000 distinct CDR3 sequences, approximately 19% of them present only once. The CDR3 length is 15 residues. CDR1 is MDHEN and CDR2 is SYDVKM in the germline V gene. Trimming took off 4 bases at V and 6 bases at J, with 15 bases between the two ends. Specimen: PBMCs or a T cell subset sorted from them (not recorded which). The rearrangement uses TRBV28 and TRBJ1-4, with a weak D call TRBD1 (5 bases). This TCR was sampled from a man aged 18 to 30 who had mild COVID-19 (a few samples of this study predate the infection). Cell type and time point are not known. This chain's CDR3 is CASSSPAGRDEKLFF. In nucleotides, the CDR3 is TGTGCCAGCAGTTCCCCGGCAGGGAGGGATGAAAAACTGTTTTTT.